This T cell receptor beta chain appears in the sequencing data of a study of shared clonotypes between healthy human individuals. Findings and limits, study-wide: Researchers sampled only blood; tissue repertoires likely differ.

Notes on this clone: Its cognate antigen is unknown.

Unsorted material relied on roughly 100 million PBMCs as the source of genomic DNA. From germline, CDR1 is SGHAT and CDR2 FQDESV (reference sequence). The germline V and J ends were trimmed by 1 base and 4 bases, with 12 bases remaining between them. The CDR3 contains 15 residues. Deep was the level used in running the assay. Each subset's genomic DNA was split evenly across several immunoSEQ plates. The method was immunoSEQ multiplex PCR; TCRdb's version includes in-frame clones alone and lacks a portion of them. The sample comprises 450,000 to 500,000 clones, less than 80% of which are singletons, and roughly 12% rests with the top ten.

This receptor was obtained from a woman aged 40-49 years in good health. Some clones in this sample may be carry-over from other donors' samples. The gene calls are TRBV11-1 and TRBJ2-3; the D call may be TRBD1 or TRBD2 (6 bases each). The sequenced material came from PBMCs. CDR3 DNA: TGTGCCAGCAGCTTAGGCGTGGGGGGCTCAGATACGCAGTATTTT. It translates to CASSLGVGGSDTQYF. Together with reference TRBV11-1 and TRBJ2-3, the CDR3 gives the full variable domain: EAEVAQSPRYKITEKSQAVAFWCDPISGHATLYWYRQILGQGPELLVQFQDESVVDDSQLPKDRFSAERLKGVDSTLKIQPAELGDSAMYLCASSLGVGGSDTQYFGPGTRLTVL.